Below, 14 T cell receptor beta chains from the same sample are listed, as sequenced in a study of CD4 T cells in relation to SARS-CoV-2 and coronaviruses. The unexposed donors gave CD4+ T cells in about 2010-2019, prior to COVID-19. Clones were read by immunoSEQ multiplex PCR, and TCRdb kept only the in-frame ones, dropping some. The repertoire includes about 59,000 clones, about nine tenths of them detected once, and about 1.3% sits in the top ten. The sample was memory CD4+ T cells from PBMCs. These receptors were taken from a human donor in good health.

This clone was seen just once. The V and J genes are TRBV18 and TRBJ2-1; 9 nucleotides align to TRBD2. In germline, CDR1 is KGHSH, CDR2 LQKENI. V lost 3 bases to trimming and J lost 9 bases; unmatched junction nucleotides: 18. This CDR3 comprises 18 residues. CDR3 bases: TGTGCCAGCTCACCTCCCTGGGAAATAGCGGGGGACACTAGTGAGCAGTTCTTC. Protein product: CASSPPWEIAGDTSEQFF.

The rearrangement uses TRBV18 and TRBJ1-6; D is uncertain. Deletions cut 2 bases from V and 7 bases from J, with 9 bases between. CDR1 and CDR2 (germline): KGHSH, LQKENI. CDR3 length: 14 residues. CDR3 sequence reads: CASSPVPNNSPLHF. As DNA, the CDR3 is TGTGCCAGCTCACCAGTGCCGAACAATTCACCCCTCCACTTT.

V and J are TRBV7-9 and TRBJ1-6; D possibly corresponds to TRBD1 (5 bases). Trimming shortened V by 6 bases and J by 7 bases, and 10 bases separated the two germline ends. The CDR3 contains 13 residues. The germline V gene encodes CDR1 SEHNR and CDR2 FQNEAQ (reference sequence). The CDR3: CASSPRENSPLHF. The CDR3, as DNA: TGTGCCAGCAGTCCCAGGGAAAATTCACCCCTCCACTTT.

This chain links TRBV5-6 with TRBJ1-2; TRBD1 agrees at 7 bases. Germline V lookup: CDR1 SGHDT, CDR2 YYEEEE. CDR3 length: 13 residues. V gave up 3 bases and J gave up 8 bases; unmatched junction bases: 7. In DNA, the CDR3 is TGTGCCAGCAGCTACAGACAGGGCGGAGGCTACACCTTC. Translated, it gives CASSYRQGGGYTF.

This clone was picked up a small number of times. The rearrangement uses TRBV5-1 and TRBJ2-7; perhaps TRBD2 as D (5 bases). The V end lost 4 bases, the J end lost 0 bases, and 11 bases lay between the germline ends. This CDR3 has 14 amino acids. Germline assignment: CDR1 SGHRS and CDR2 YFSETQ. CDR3: CASSLDGNSYEQYF. The CDR3 bases are TGCGCCAGCAGCCTAGACGGGAACTCCTACGAGCAGTACTTC.

This chain connects TRBV18 to TRBJ2-2; possibly TRBD2 for D (6 bases). V lost 7 bases to trimming and J lost 5 bases, with 17 bases between them. The CDR3 covers 15 residues. Germline CDR1 reads KGHSH; CDR2 reads LQKENI. In DNA, the CDR3 is TGTGCCAGCTTATCCGCCGGGACTTTAACCGGGGAGCTGTTTTTT. Its protein is CASLSAGTLTGELFF.

The V call is TRBV7-2, the J call TRBJ2-3; 13 nucleotides align to TRBD2. V dropped 5 bases and J dropped 1; count of bases not matched to a gene: 9. The CDR3 runs 18 residues. Germline CDR1 is SGHTA and CDR2 is FQGNSA. The CDR3 DNA reads TGTGCCAGCAGCCAGACTAGCGGGAGGTTTGCGGGCACAGATACGCAGTATTTT. It specifies CASSQTSGRFAGTDTQYF.

The gene calls are TRBV10-2 and TRBJ1-6; D remains unclear. Germline V gives CDR1 WSHSY, CDR2 SAAADI. The V end was cut by 3 bases, the J end by 7 bases, with 19 bases between. The CDR3 is 17 residues long. The CDR3 here is CASSDTNRGLMNSPLHF. CDR3 nucleotide sequence: TGCGCCAGCAGTGATACCAATCGAGGGTTAATGAATTCACCCCTCCACTTT.

The chain employs TRBV18 and TRBJ1-2, with 9 bases matching TRBD1. The CDR3 is made up of 15 amino acids. The junction had 2 bases not matched to a gene; V was cut back by 3 bases and J by 0 bases. Germline V gives CDR1 KGHSH, CDR2 LQKENI. The CDR3: CASSPGTGTNYGYTF. CDR3 in DNA: TGTGCCAGCTCACCCGGGACAGGGACTAACTATGGCTACACCTTC.

This clone was observed a single time. The CDR3 DNA follows: TGTGCCAGCAGCTTAACTGCGGGATGGGCCTACAATGAGCAGTTCTTC. This translates into CASSLTAGWAYNEQFF. V and J are TRBV7-3 and TRBJ2-1; D may be TRBD2 (6 bases). The germline V gene has CDR1 SGHTA and CDR2 FQGTGA. This CDR3 has 16 amino acids. The V end was cut by 0 bases, the J end by 2 bases, with 11 bases between.

The gene calls are TRBV6-5 and TRBJ1-3; the D gene is possibly TRBD1 (6 bases). Germline V lookup: CDR1 MNHEY, CDR2 SVGAGI. V was shortened by 6 bases and J by 4 bases, with 10 bases between the two germline ends. CDR3 length: 13 residues. The CDR3 region has the DNA TGTGCCAGCAGCATCGACAGGGGAAACACCATATATTTT. The encoded protein is CASSIDRGNTIYF.

This clone qualifies as medium-sized. The chain recombines TRBV7-2 with TRBJ2-3; 10 bases are shared with TRBD2. V was clipped by 0 bases and J by 4 bases; unmatched bases: 4. Germline V lookup: CDR1 SGHTA, CDR2 FQGNSA. The CDR3 is 16 amino acids. The CDR3 DNA reads as TGTGCCAGCAGCTTAGCTAGCGGGAGGTCGGCAGATACGCAGTATTTT. Encoded protein: CASSLASGRSADTQYF.

The genes are TRBV18 and TRBJ2-6; D unresolved. Trimming pared 2 bases from V and 0 bases from J, leaving 11 bases between. The CDR3 is made up of 17 amino acids. CDR1 and CDR2 (germline): KGHSH, LQKENI. In DNA form, the CDR3 reads TGTGCCAGCTCACCAAGAATAGCCTCCTCTGGGGCCAACGTCCTGACTTTC. Its translation is CASSPRIASSGANVLTF.

V and J are TRBV10-1 and TRBJ1-1; D may be TRBD1 (6 bases). This CDR3 is built from 14 residues. Trimming stripped 6 bases from V and 7 bases from J, with 18 bases between. Germline CDR1 is WNHNN and CDR2 is SYGVQD (reference sequence). The CDR3 coding sequence is TGCGCCAGCAGGAAGACCGGGACAAGCATTGAAGCTTTCTTT. Translated, it gives CASRKTGTSIEAFF.